Sequencing of this TCR beta chain was carried out in a study of T cell responses to AZD1222 COVID-19 vaccine. Notes on the study in general: The sample set comprised mostly white British donors with more females, and clonal diversity was possibly underestimated. Reportedly, nearly half of unique spike TCRs recognized epitopes outside B.1.351/B.1.1.7 mutations. Repertoire sampling was restricted to post-peak T cell response timepoints.

Trimming took 0 bases from V and 1 from J, leaving 7 bases between them. Germline V gene lookup returns CDR1 SGHDT and CDR2 YYEEEE. The CDR3 totals 14 residues. Worth noting for this clone: What it recognizes is unknown.

TCRdb's copy holds only in-frame clones and misses some; the assay was immunoSEQ multiplex PCR. The repertoire has around 140,000 clones, under 95% of them found once; the top ten carry about 7.5%. This sequence originates from an adult who received the MenACWY meningococcal vaccine as a control. The input for sequencing was peripheral blood, taken 28 days after the second dose of the MenACWY control vaccine. The chain employs TRBV5-6 and TRBJ2-5; D unclear. CDR3 in DNA: TGTGCCAGCAGCTTGGTTCTACGCCAAGAGACCCAGTACTTC. Translating gives CASSLVLRQETQYF. The full variable domain, in which reference TRBV5-6 and TRBJ2-5 provide the parts outside the CDR3, is DAGVTQSPTHLIKTRGQQVTLRCSPKSGHDTVSWYQQALGQGPQFIFQYYEEEERQRGNFPDRFSGHQFPNYSSELNVNALLLGDSALYLCASSLVLRQETQYFGPGTRLLVL.